The 13 T cell receptor beta chains in this list originate from one sample, sequenced in a study of T cell repertoires in cytomegalovirus infection. TCRdb itself ran the reads through MiXCR, one entry per CDR3 protein. The top ten hold roughly an eighth of the sample, which has roughly 990,000 distinct CDR3 sequences, about 33% seen once. No antigen is known for these receptors. Sequences were derived from cultured CD8+ T cells from PBMCs, sampled from culture after CMV antigen stimulation. These receptor sequences come from a human donor in good health (CMV status not recorded). Some clones in this sample may be carry-over from other donors' samples.

This clonotype appeared a few times. This chain joins TRBV11-2 and TRBJ2-1, with D perhaps TRBD1 or TRBD2 (5 bases each). Trimming took off 2 bases at V and 0 bases at J, with 11 bases between the two ends. Germline V lookup: CDR1 SGHAT, CDR2 FQNNGV. CDR3 length: 16 residues. The CDR3 sequence: CASSLKGTSSYNEQFF. As DNA, the CDR3 is TGTGCCAGCAGCTTAAAGGGGACGAGCTCCTACAATGAGCAGTTCTTC.

CDR3 loop: CASSRRQGVENEQFF. DNA for the CDR3: TGTGCCAGCAGCCGACGACAGGGGGTCGAAAATGAGCAGTTCTTC. The chain employs TRBV28 and TRBJ2-1; 9 bases align to TRBD1. CDR3 length: 15 residues. The V and J ends lost 6 bases and 7 bases, in that order; junction bases with no gene match: 10. Per germline, CDR1 MDHEN and CDR2 SYDVKM.

There are a few counts of this clonotype. The J gene is TRBJ1-1, the V gene TRBV6-4, with TRBD1 matching 7 bases. CDR1 MRHNA and CDR2 SNTAGT come from the germline V gene. This CDR3 region has 13 residues. The CDR3 sequence is CPKTGQVDTEAFF. Written as DNA, the CDR3 is TGTCCCAAGACAGGGCAGGTGGACACTGAAGCTTTCTTT.

Details on this clonotype: A much larger clone sits a single nucleotide away, making a read error possible. The chain employs TRBV7-2 and TRBJ2-1; D is unresolved. CDR1 and CDR2 (germline): SGHTA, FQGNSA. The CDR3 loop spans 12 amino acids. The CDR3 sequence is CVSSIPRNEQFF. In nucleotides, the CDR3 is TGTGTCAGCAGCATCCCCCGGAATGAGCAGTTCTTC.

This clonotype was observed many times. This chain's CDR3 is CASSFLGLAGATTEQYV. DNA for the CDR3: TGTGCCAGCAGTTTCCTGGGACTAGCGGGGGCAACTACCGAGCAGTACGTC. The chain couples TRBV6-1 to TRBJ2-7; 14 bases match TRBD2. The CDR3 length is 17 residues. The junction had 12 bases not matched to a gene; V was cut back by 5 bases and J by 6 bases. In germline, CDR1 is MNHNS, CDR2 SASEGT.

The rearrangement links TRBV7-6 to TRBJ1-1; 10 nucleotides agree with TRBD1. This CDR3 comprises 15 residues. Trimming removed 5 bases from V and 4 bases from J; junction bases left unmatched: 7. The germline V gene encodes CDR1 SGHVS and CDR2 FNYEAQ. The CDR3 sequence: CASSPRDRGPTEAFF. The CDR3 DNA sequence: TGTGCCAGCAGCCCCCGGGACAGGGGCCCCACTGAAGCTTTCTTT.

The table lists this clonotype with a few counts. The gene calls are TRBV28 and TRBJ1-1; 7 bases are shared with TRBD1. This CDR3 comprises 17 residues. J was trimmed by 7 bases and V by 5 bases; bases with no gene match: 19. Germline V gives CDR1 MDHEN, CDR2 SYDVKM. Here the CDR3 reads CASSLPYTGARGVEAFF. The CDR3 bases are TGTGCCAGCAGTCTCCCCTACACAGGGGCGCGGGGGGTTGAAGCTTTCTTT.

This clonotype was counted many times. This chain uses TRBV7-9 with TRBJ2-1; TRBD2 aligns across 15 bases. The CDR3 extends over 16 amino acids. Germline CDR1 reads SEHNR; CDR2 reads FQNEAQ (reference sequence). The J segment lost 9 bases and the V segment lost 4 bases, leaving 7 bases of the junction unmatched. The CDR3: CASSWTSGGAYGEQFF. The CDR3 region has the DNA TGTGCCAGCAGCTGGACTAGCGGGGGGGCTTACGGTGAGCAGTTCTTC.

This clonotype was seen a handful of times. The rearrangement links TRBV27 to TRBJ1-6; no definite D call. Per the germline V gene, CDR1 is MNHEY and CDR2 is SMNVEV (reference sequence). Trimming pared 7 bases from V and 6 bases from J, leaving 10 bases between. The CDR3 sequence is 13 residues long. CDR3 region: CASNEYPNSPLHF. The CDR3 region has the DNA TGTGCCAGCAACGAGTACCCTAATTCACCCCTCCACTTT.

The J gene is TRBJ2-2, the V gene TRBV4-3, with D unresolved. V was cut by 5 bases and J by 6 bases, with 13 bases left in between. Germline values: CDR1 LGHNA, CDR2 YSLEER. CDR3 length: 14 amino acids. This CDR3 is CASSWTIPPGELFF. The CDR3 DNA reads TGCGCCAGCAGCTGGACGATTCCGCCCGGGGAGCTGTTTTTT.

The rearrangement uses TRBV5-5 and TRBJ2-7; maybe TRBD2 (5 bases). CDR1 and CDR2 (germline): SGHKS, YYEKEE (reference sequence). This CDR3 contains 14 residues. V gave up 0 bases and J gave up 9 bases, with 16 bases separating them. This CDR3 is CASSLELDALGQYV. CDR3 coding DNA: TGTGCCAGCAGCTTGGAACTAGATGCATTAGGGCAGTACGTC.

The chain uses TRBV7-9 and TRBJ2-3, with unresolved D. Germline V gene lookup returns CDR1 SEHNR and CDR2 FQNEAQ (reference sequence). Trimming took off 7 bases at V and 0 bases at J, with 11 bases between the two ends. The CDR3 contains 14 residues. The CDR3 region has the DNA TGTGCCAGCAAAAAAGTCAGTAGCACAGATACGCAGTATTTT. Protein: CASKKVSSTDTQYF.

In this sample, this clonotype turned up a few times. V is TRBV6-5 and J is TRBJ2-1, with TRBD2 matching over 8 bases. CDR3 length: 15 residues. Per the germline V gene, CDR1 is MNHEY and CDR2 is SVGAGI. V shed 5 bases and J 8 bases; nucleotides not matched to a gene: 11. CDR3 DNA sequence: TGTGCCAGCAGTCATACTAGCGGCTATGGGGATGAGCAGTTCTTC. This encodes CASSHTSGYGDEQFF.